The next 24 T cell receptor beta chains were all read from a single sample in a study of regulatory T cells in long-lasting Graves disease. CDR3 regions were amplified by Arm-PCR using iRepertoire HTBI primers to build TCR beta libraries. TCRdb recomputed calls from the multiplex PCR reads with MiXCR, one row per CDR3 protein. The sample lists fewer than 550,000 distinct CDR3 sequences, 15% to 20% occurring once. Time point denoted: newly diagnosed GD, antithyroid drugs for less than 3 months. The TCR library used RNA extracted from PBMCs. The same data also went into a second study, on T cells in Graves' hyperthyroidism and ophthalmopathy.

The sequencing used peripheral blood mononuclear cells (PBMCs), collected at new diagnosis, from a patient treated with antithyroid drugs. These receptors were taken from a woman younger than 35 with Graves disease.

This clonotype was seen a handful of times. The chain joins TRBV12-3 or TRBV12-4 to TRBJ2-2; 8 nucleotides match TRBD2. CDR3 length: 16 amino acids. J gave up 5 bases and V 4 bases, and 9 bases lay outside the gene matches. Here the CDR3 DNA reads TGTGCCAGCAGTTACCCTACGGGGGGGTTTACCGGGGAGCTGTTTTTT. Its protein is CASSYPTGGFTGELFF.

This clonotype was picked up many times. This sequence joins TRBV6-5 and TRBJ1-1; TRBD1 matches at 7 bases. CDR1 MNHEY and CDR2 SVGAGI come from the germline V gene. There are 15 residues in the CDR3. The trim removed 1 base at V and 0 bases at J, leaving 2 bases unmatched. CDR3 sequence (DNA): TGTGCCAGCAGTTACTTGACAGGGCTGAACACTGAAGCTTTCTTT. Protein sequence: CASSYLTGLNTEAFF.

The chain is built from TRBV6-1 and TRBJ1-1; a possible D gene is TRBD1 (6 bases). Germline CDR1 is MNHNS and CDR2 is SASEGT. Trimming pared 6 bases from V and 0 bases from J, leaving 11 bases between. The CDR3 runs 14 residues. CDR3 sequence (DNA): TGTGCCAGCAGGGAGGGGGGATTGAACACTGAAGCTTTCTTT. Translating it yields CASREGGLNTEAFF.

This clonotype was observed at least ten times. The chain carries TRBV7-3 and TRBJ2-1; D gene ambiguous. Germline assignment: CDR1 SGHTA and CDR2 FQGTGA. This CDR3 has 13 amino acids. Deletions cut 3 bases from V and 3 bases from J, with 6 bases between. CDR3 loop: CASSFTNYNEQFF. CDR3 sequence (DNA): TGTGCCAGCAGCTTTACGAACTACAATGAGCAGTTCTTC.

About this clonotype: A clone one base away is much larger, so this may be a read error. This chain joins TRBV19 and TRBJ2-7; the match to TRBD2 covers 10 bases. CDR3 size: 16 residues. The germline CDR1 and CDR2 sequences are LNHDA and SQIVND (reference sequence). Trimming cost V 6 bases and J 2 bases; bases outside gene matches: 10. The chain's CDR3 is CASRNLRAGGPYEQYF. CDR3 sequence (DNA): TGTGCCAGTAGAAATCTAAGAGCGGGAGGGCCCTACGAGCAGTACTTC.

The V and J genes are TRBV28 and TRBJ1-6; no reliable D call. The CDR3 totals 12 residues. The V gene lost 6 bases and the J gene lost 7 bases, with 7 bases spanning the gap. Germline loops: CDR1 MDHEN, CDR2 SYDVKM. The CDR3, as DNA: TGTGCCAGCAGGGTACACAATTCACCCCTCCACTTT. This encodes CASRVHNSPLHF.

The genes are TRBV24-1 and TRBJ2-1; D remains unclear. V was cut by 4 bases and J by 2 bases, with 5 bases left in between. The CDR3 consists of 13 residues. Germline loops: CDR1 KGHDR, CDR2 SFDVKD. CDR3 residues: CATSEQPYNEQFF. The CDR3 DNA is TGTGCCACCAGTGAACAACCCTACAATGAGCAGTTCTTC.

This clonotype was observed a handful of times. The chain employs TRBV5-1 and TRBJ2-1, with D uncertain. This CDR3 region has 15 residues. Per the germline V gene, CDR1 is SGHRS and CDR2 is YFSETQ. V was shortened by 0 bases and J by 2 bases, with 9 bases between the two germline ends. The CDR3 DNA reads TGCGCCAGCAGCTTGGGTGCAGAAACCTACAATGAGCAGTTCTTC. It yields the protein CASSLGAETYNEQFF.

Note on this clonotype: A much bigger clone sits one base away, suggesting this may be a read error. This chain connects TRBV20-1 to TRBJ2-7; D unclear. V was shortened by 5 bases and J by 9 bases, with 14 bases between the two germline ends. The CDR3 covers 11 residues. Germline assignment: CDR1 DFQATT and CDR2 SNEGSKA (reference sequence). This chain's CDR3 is CSAPWEPGQYF. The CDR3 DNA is TGCAGTGCTCCCTGGGAACCTGGGCAGTACTTC.

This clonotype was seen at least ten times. CDR3 protein: CASAAPQGSTDTQYF. The CDR3 DNA reads TGTGCCAGCGCCGCCCCCCAAGGGAGCACAGATACGCAGTATTTT. The chain joins TRBV5-5 to TRBJ2-3, with no clear D. V lost 7 bases to trimming and J lost 0 bases, with 15 bases between them. The CDR3 totals 15 residues. Per the germline V gene, CDR1 is SGHKS and CDR2 is YYEKEE (reference sequence). The variable domain in full, completed from reference TRBV5-5 and TRBJ2-3, reads DAGVTQSPTHLIKTRGQQVTLRCSPISGHKSVSWYQQVLGQGPQFIFQYYEKEERGRGNFPDRFSARQFPNYSSELNVNALLLGDSALYLCASAAPQGSTDTQYFGPGTRLTVL.

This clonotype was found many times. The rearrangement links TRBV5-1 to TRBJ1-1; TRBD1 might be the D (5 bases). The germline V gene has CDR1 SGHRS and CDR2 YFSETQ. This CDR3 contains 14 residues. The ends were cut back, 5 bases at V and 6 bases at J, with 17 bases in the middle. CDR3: CASSQDGAGSEAFF. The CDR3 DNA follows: TGCGCCAGCAGTCAAGACGGGGCGGGGTCTGAAGCTTTCTTT. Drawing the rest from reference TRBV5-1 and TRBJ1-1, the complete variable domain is KAGVTQTPRYLIKTRGQQVTLSCSPISGHRSVSWYQQTPGQGLQFLFEYFSETQRNKGNFPGRFSGRQFSNSRSEMNVSTLELGDSALYLCASSQDGAGSEAFFGQGTRLTVV.

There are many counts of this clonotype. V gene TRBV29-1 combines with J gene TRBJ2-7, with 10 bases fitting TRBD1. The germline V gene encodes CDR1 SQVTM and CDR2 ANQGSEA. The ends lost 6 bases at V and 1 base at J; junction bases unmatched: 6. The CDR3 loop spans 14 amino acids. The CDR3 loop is CSVGGQGWSYEQYF. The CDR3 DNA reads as TGCAGCGTGGGGGGACAGGGGTGGTCCTACGAGCAGTACTTC.

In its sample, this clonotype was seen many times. CDR3 protein: CATSDFDSNEQFF. The CDR3 coding sequence is TGTGCCACCAGTGATTTTGACAGCAATGAGCAGTTCTTC. This chain connects TRBV24-1 to TRBJ2-1, with D perhaps matching TRBD1 (5 bases). V shed 1 base and J shed 6 bases, with 6 bases lying between them. Germline CDR1 is KGHDR and CDR2 is SFDVKD. This CDR3 is 13 amino acids long.

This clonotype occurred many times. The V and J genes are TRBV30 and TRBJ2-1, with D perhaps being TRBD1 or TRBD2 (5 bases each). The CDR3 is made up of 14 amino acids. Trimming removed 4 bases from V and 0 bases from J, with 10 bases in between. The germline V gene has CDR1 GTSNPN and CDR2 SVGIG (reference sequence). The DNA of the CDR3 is TGTGCCTGGATCAAGAGGGGCTCCTACAATGAGCAGTTCTTC. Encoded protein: CAWIKRGSYNEQFF.

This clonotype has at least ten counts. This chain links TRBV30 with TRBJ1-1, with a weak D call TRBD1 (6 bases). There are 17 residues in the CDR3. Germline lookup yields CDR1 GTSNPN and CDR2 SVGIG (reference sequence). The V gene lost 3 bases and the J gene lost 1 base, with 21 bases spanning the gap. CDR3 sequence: CAWSGRGGQSTNTEAFF. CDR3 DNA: TGTGCCTGGAGCGGCCGGGGGGGCCAAAGTACGAACACTGAAGCTTTCTTT.

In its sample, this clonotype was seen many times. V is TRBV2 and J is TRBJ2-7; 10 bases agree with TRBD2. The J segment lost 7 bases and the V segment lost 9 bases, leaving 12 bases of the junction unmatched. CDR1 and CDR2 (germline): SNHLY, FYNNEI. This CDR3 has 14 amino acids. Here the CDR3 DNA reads TGTGCCAGGTCGGAGCGGGAGGGCCCAGGTGAGCAGTACTTC. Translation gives CARSEREGPGEQYF.

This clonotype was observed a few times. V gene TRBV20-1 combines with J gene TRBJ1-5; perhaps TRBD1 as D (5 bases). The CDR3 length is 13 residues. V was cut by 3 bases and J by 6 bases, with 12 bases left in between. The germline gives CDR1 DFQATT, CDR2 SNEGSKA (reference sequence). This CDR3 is CSASRGVGQPQHF. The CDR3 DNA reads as TGCAGTGCTAGTCGGGGGGTTGGTCAGCCCCAGCATTTT.

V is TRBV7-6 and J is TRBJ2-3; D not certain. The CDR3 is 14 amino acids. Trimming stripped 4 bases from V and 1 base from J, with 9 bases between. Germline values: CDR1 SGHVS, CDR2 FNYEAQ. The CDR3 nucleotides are TGTGCCAGCAGCTATATCGGAGGCACAGATACGCAGTATTTT. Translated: CASSYIGGTDTQYF. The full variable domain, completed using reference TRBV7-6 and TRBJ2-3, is GAGVSQSPRYKVTKRGQDVALRCDPISGHVSLYWYRQALGQGPEFLTYFNYEAQQDKSGLPNDRFSAERPEGSISTLTIQRTEQRDSAMYRCASSYIGGTDTQYFGPGTRLTVL.

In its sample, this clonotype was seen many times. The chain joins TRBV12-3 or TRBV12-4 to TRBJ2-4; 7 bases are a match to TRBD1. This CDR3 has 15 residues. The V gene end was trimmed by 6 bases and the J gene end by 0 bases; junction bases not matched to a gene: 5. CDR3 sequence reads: CASRTGTTAKNIQYF. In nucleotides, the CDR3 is TGTGCCAGCAGGACAGGGACCACAGCCAAAAACATTCAGTACTTC.

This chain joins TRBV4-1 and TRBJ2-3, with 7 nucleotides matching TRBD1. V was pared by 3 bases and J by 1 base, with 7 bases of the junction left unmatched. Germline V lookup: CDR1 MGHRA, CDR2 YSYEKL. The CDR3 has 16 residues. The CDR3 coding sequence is TGCGCCAGCAGCCACACAGGGGACCCCGGCACAGATACGCAGTATTTT. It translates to CASSHTGDPGTDTQYF.

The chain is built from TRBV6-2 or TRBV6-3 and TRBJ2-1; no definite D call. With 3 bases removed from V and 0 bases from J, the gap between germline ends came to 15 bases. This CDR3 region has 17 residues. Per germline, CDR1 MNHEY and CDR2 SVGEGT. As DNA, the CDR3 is TGTGCCAGCAGTTATATTTCGAGCGCAAGCTCCTACAATGAGCAGTTCTTC. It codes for CASSYISSASSYNEQFF.

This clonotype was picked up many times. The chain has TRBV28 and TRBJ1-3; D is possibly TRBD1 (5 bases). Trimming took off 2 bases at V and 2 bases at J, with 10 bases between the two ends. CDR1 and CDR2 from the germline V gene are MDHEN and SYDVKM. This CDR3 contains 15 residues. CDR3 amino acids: CASSLRSRAGNTIYF. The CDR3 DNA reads TGTGCCAGCAGTTTAAGGAGCAGGGCTGGAAACACCATATATTTT.

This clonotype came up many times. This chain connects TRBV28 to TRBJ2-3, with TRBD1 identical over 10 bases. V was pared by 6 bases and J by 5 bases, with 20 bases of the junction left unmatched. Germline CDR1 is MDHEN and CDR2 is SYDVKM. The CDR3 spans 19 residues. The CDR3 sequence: CASSWTGGSTFSSGDTQYF. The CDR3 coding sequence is TGTGCCAGCAGCTGGACAGGGGGGTCGACCTTCTCCTCCGGAGATACGCAGTATTTT.

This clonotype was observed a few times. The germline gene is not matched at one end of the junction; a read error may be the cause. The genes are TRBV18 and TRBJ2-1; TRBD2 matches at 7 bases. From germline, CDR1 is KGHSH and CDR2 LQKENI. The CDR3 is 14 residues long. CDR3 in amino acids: CASLHPRDYDEQFF. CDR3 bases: TGTGCCAGCTTACACCCGCGGGACTACGATGAGCAGTTCTTC.